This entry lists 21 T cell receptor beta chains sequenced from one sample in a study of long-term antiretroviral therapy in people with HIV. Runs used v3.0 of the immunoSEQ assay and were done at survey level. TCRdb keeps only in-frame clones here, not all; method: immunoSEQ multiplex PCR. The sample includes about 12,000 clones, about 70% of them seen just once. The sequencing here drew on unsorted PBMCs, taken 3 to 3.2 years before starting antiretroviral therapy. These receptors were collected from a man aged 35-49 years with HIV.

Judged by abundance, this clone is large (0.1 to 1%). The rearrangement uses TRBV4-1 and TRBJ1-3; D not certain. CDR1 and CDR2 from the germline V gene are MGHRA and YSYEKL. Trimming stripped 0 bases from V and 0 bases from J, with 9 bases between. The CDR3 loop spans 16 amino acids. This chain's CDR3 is CASSQDPGDSGNTIYF. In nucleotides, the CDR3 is TGCGCCAGCAGCCAAGATCCCGGAGACTCTGGAAACACCATATATTTT.

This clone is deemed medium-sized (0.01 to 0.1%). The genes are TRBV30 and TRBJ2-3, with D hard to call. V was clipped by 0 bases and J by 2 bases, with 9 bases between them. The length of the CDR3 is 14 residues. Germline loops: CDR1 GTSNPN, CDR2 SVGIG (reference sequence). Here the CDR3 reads CAWSVPPFTDTQYF. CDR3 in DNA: TGTGCCTGGAGTGTACCCCCGTTCACAGATACGCAGTATTTT.

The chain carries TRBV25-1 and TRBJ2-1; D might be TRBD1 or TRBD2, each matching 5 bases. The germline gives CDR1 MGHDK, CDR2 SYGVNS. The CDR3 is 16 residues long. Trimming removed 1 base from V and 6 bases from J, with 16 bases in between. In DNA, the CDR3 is TGTGCCAGCAGTGAATGGAAGGGATCCGGGGCCAATGAGCAGTTCTTC. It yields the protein CASSEWKGSGANEQFF.

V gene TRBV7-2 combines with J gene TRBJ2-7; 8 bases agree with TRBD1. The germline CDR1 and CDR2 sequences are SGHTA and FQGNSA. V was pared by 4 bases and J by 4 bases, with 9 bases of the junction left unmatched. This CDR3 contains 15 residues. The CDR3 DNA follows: TGTGCCAGCAGCTCCACGGGACAGGTGACATACGAGCAGTACTTC. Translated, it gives CASSSTGQVTYEQYF.

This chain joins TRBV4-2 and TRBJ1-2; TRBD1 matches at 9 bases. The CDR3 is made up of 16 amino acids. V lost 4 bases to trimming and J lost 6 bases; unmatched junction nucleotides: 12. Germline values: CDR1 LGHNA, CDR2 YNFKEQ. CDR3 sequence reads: CASSPDEQGAWDGYTF. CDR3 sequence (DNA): TGTGCCAGCAGCCCCGACGAACAGGGGGCGTGGGATGGCTACACCTTC.

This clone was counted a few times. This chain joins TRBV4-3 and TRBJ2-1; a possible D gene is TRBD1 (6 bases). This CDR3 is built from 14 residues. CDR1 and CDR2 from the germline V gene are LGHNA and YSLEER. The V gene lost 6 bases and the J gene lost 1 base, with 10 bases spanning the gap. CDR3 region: CASRPGVSYNEQFF. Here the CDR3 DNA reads TGCGCCAGCAGACCAGGGGTTTCCTACAATGAGCAGTTCTTC.

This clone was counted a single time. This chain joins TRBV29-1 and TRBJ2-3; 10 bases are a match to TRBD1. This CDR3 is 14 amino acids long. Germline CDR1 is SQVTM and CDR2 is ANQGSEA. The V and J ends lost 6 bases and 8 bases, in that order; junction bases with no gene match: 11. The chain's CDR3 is CSVNPGTGDGTQYF. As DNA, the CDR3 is TGCAGCGTAAACCCCGGGACAGGGGATGGTACGCAGTATTTT.

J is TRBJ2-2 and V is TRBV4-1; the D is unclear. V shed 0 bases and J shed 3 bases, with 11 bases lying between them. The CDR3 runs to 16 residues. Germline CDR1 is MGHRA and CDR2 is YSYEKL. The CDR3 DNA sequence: TGCGCCAGCAGCCAAGATCCGGGCGGCCACACCGGGGAGCTGTTTTTT. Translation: CASSQDPGGHTGELFF.

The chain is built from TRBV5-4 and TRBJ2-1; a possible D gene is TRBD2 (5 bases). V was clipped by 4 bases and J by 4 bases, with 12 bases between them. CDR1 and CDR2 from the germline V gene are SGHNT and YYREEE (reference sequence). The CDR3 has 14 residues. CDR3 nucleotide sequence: TGTGCCAGCAGCACCCCAACTAGTTACAATGAGCAGTTCTTC. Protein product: CASSTPTSYNEQFF.

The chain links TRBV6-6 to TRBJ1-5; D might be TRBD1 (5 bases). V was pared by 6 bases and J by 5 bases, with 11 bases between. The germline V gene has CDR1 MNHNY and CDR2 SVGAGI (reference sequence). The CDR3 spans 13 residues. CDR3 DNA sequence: TGTGCCAGCAGGGCCCGAGGGGATCAGCCCCAGCATTTT. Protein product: CASRARGDQPQHF.

The DNA for the CDR3 is TGTGCCACGGGGCAGGGAGAGACCCAGTACTTC. Translated: CATGQGETQYF. This chain connects TRBV19 to TRBJ2-5; tentatively, D is TRBD1 or TRBD2 (5 bases each). Looked up from germline, CDR1 is LNHDA and CDR2 is SQIVND (reference sequence). The germline V and J ends were trimmed by 10 bases and 4 bases, with 10 bases remaining between them. The length of the CDR3 is 11 residues.

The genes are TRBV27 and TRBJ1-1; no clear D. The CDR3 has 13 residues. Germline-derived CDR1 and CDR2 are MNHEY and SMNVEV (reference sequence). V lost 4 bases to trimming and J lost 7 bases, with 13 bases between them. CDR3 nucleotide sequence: TGTGCCAGCAGTTCCGGGATGGTCGGTGAAGCTTTCTTT. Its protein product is CASSSGMVGEAFF.

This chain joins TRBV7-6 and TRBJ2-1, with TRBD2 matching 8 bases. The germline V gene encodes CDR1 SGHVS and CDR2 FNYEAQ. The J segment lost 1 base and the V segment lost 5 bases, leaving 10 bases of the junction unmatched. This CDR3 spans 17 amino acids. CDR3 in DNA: TGTGCCAGCAGCCCGAGTGGGTTAGCGGGGTCCTACAATGAGCAGTTCTTC. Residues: CASSPSGLAGSYNEQFF.

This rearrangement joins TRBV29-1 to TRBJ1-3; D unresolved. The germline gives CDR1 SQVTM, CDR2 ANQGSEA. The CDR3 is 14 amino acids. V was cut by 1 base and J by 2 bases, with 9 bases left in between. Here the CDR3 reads CSVEVPSPGNTIYF. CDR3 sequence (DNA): TGCAGCGTTGAAGTCCCGTCCCCTGGAAACACCATATATTTT.

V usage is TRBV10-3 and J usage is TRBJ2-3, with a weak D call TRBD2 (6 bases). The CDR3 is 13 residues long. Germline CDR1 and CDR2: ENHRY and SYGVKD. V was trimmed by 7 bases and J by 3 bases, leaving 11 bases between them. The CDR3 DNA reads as TGTGCCATCAAAAGGGGAGGAACAGATACGCAGTATTTT. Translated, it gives CAIKRGGTDTQYF.

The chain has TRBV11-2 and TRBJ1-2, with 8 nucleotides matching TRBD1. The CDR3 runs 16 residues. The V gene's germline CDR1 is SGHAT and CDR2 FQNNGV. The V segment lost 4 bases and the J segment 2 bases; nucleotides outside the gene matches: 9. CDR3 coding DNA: TGTGCCAGCAGCTCATATGCCCGGACAGGGAACTATGGCTACACCTTC. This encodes CASSSYARTGNYGYTF.

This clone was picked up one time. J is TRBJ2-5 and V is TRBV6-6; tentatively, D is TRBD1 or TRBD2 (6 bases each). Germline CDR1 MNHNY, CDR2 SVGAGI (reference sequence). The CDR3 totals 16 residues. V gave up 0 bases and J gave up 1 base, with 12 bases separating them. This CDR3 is CASSYSLGGGQETQYF. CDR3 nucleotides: TGTGCCAGCAGTTACTCCCTCGGGGGCGGCCAAGAGACCCAGTACTTC.

CDR3 amino acids: CASSYSRSLVEQFF. CDR3 bases: TGTGCCAGCAGTTACTCGAGGTCTCTTGTGGAGCAGTTCTTC. This chain uses TRBV6-5 with TRBJ2-1; D unresolved. The CDR3 runs 14 residues. With 0 bases removed from V and 10 bases from J, the gap between germline ends came to 13 bases. Germline V gives CDR1 MNHEY, CDR2 SVGAGI.

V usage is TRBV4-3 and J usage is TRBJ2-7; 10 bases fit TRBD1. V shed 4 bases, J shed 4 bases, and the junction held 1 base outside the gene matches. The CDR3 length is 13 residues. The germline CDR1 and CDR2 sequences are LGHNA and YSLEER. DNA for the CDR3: TGCGCCAGCAGCCGGGGACAGGGGTACGAGCAGTACTTC. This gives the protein CASSRGQGYEQYF.

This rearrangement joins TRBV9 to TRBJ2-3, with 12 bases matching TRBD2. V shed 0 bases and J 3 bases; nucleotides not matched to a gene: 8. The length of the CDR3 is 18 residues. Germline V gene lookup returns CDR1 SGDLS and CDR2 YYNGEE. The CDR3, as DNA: TGTGCCAGCAGCGTAGGGTTACCGACTAGCGGGAGAACAGATACGCAGTATTTT. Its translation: CASSVGLPTSGRTDTQYF.

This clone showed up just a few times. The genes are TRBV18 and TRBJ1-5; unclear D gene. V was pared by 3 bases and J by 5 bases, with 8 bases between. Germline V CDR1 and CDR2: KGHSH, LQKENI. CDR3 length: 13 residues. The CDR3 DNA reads TGTGCCAGCTCACCGAATGCGGATCAGCCCCAGCATTTT. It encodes CASSPNADQPQHF.